This entry lists 29 T cell receptor beta chains sequenced from one sample in a study of T cells in Graves' hyperthyroidism and ophthalmopathy. Amplified TCR beta CDR3 regions derived from RNA transcripts. First-round RT-PCR targeting the TCR CDR3 was performed with the HTBI primer set. TCRdb reprocessed the multiplex PCR reads via MiXCR and lists one record per CDR3 protein. Of roughly 640,000 distinct CDR3 sequences in the sample, around 16% were seen once. The specimen was blood. All receptors come from a woman between 40 and 50 years old with Graves' ophthalmopathy.

This clonotype has at least ten counts. The genes are TRBV5-1 and TRBJ2-3, with 10 bases that match TRBD1. CDR3 size: 15 residues. V was clipped by 4 bases and J by 1 base; unmatched bases: 3. From germline, CDR1 is SGHRS and CDR2 YFSETQ. CDR3 amino acids: CASSTGQGGTDTQYF. In DNA form, the CDR3 reads TGCGCCAGCAGCACCGGACAGGGGGGCACAGATACGCAGTATTTT.

This clonotype was counted many times. The chain carries TRBV28 and TRBJ2-1, with 8 bases that match TRBD2. Germline V gene data show CDR1 as MDHEN and CDR2 as SYDVKM. Trimming removed 2 bases from V and 9 bases from J; junction bases left unmatched: 12. This CDR3 spans 16 amino acids. The CDR3 loop is CASSLGLAGGVGEQFF. The CDR3 DNA reads as TGTGCCAGCAGTTTAGGGCTAGCGGGCGGGGTTGGTGAGCAGTTCTTC.

Only a few counts were recorded for this clonotype. This sequence joins TRBV5-1 and TRBJ2-7; no definite D call. In germline, CDR1 is SGHRS, CDR2 YFSETQ. The CDR3 consists of 15 residues. The V end was cut by 7 bases, the J end by 0 bases, with 17 bases between. CDR3 protein: CASRPQPDLSYEQYF. CDR3 DNA: TGCGCCAGCCGACCACAACCGGACCTCTCCTACGAGCAGTACTTC. The full variable domain, in which reference TRBV5-1 and TRBJ2-7 provide the parts outside the CDR3, is KAGVTQTPRYLIKTRGQQVTLSCSPISGHRSVSWYQQTPGQGLQFLFEYFSETQRNKGNFPGRFSGRQFSNSRSEMNVSTLELGDSALYLCASRPQPDLSYEQYFGPGTRLTVT.

This clonotype was counted at least ten times. At one of its ends the junction is not consistent with the germline gene, which may arise from a read error. This chain links TRBV2 with TRBJ2-1, with TRBD2 matching over 8 bases. In germline, CDR1 is SNHLY, CDR2 FYNNEI. This CDR3 contains 14 residues. CDR3 sequence reads: CAGRIGGEYNEQFF. In DNA form, the CDR3 reads TGTGCCGGCAGGATCGGGGGGGAATACAATGAGCAGTTCTTC.

This clonotype was detected once. This sequence joins TRBV5-1 and TRBJ2-1; 9 nucleotides align to TRBD2. CDR3 size: 18 residues. The germline V gene has CDR1 SGHRS and CDR2 YFSETQ. With 0 bases clipped from V and 0 bases from J, the junction kept 7 bases outside the gene matches. CDR3 DNA sequence: TGCGCCAGCAGCTTGGCCCGCGGGGGGGGGAGCTCCTACAATGAGCAGTTCTTC. It yields the protein CASSLARGGGSSYNEQFF.

This clonotype was detected only a few times. This CDR3 reads CASSDLRHGQRSFF. Written as DNA, the CDR3 is TGTGCCAGCAGTGACCTTCGACACGGCCAAAGGTCTTTCTTT. V gene TRBV25-1 combines with J gene TRBJ1-1; no reliable D call. Trimming took 3 bases from V and 12 from J, leaving 20 bases between them. Germline V gene lookup returns CDR1 MGHDK and CDR2 SYGVNS. The CDR3 is 14 amino acids. The variable domain in full, completed from reference TRBV25-1 and TRBJ1-1, reads EADIYQTPRYLVIGTGKKITLECSQTMGHDKMYWYQQDPGMELHLIHYSYGVNSTEKGDLSSESTVSRIRTEHFPLTLESARPSHTSQYLCASSDLRHGQRSFFGQGTRLTVV.

This clonotype was detected ten times or more. The chain combines TRBV11-3 with TRBJ2-7; maybe TRBD2 (5 bases). Per germline, CDR1 SGHNT and CDR2 YENEEA. This CDR3 is built from 15 residues. Trimming removed 1 base at V and 3 bases at J, with 13 bases between. The CDR3, as DNA: TGTGCCAGCAGCTTAGTCGGGATCCTACGCTACGAGCAGTACTTC. It codes for CASSLVGILRYEQYF.

This clonotype appeared many times. The V and J genes are TRBV28 and TRBJ2-1; D gene unclear. V shed 8 bases and J shed 9 bases, with 23 bases lying between them. Germline V CDR1 and CDR2: MDHEN, SYDVKM. The CDR3 is made up of 15 amino acids. This CDR3 is CASAQVAVPSGEQFF. CDR3 nucleotide sequence: TGTGCCAGCGCCCAAGTGGCGGTACCGAGTGGTGAGCAGTTCTTC.

This clonotype was counted at least ten times. V gene TRBV28 combines with J gene TRBJ1-1, with 8 positions matching TRBD1. CDR3 length equals 13 residues. In germline, CDR1 is MDHEN, CDR2 SYDVKM. The V segment lost 5 bases and the J segment 4 bases; nucleotides outside the gene matches: 3. The CDR3 reads CASSPDRATEAFF. CDR3 in DNA: TGTGCCAGCAGTCCGGACAGGGCCACTGAAGCTTTCTTT.

As regards this clonotype: Relative to the germline gene, one junction end is altered; a read error may explain this. The genes are TRBV27 and TRBJ1-5; D is ambiguous. Germline V gene data show CDR1 as MNHEY and CDR2 as SMNVEV (reference sequence). CDR3 size: 15 residues. The chain's CDR3 is CASSSLLYSSQPQHF. As DNA, the CDR3 is TGTGCCAGCAGTTCTCTGTTATATAGCAGTCAGCCCCAGCATTTT.

A few counts support this clonotype. The chain combines TRBV30 with TRBJ1-3, with 7 bases identical to TRBD1. This CDR3 is 18 amino acids long. V shed 2 bases, J shed 4 bases, and the junction held 17 bases outside the gene matches. Germline lookup yields CDR1 GTSNPN and CDR2 SVGIG (reference sequence). CDR3 loop: CAWSKRGLQGPGGNTIYF. The CDR3 nucleotides are TGTGCCTGGAGTAAACGGGGTTTACAGGGGCCCGGCGGAAACACCATATATTTT. The variable domain in full, completed from reference TRBV30 and TRBJ1-3, reads SQTIHQWPATLVQPVGSPLSLECTVEGTSNPNLYWYRQAAGRGLQLLFYSVGIGQISSEVPQNLSASRPQDRQFILSSKKLLLSDSGFYLCAWSKRGLQGPGGNTIYFGEGSWLTVV.

This clonotype was detected many times. This chain joins TRBV6-1 and TRBJ2-1, with 7 bases lining up with TRBD1. CDR1 is MNHNS and CDR2 is SASEGT in the germline V gene. The CDR3 length is 16 residues. J was trimmed by 0 bases and V by 7 bases; bases with no gene match: 9. The CDR3 here is CASKLEGALSYNEQFF. CDR3 DNA: TGTGCCAGCAAACTTGAGGGGGCTCTCTCCTACAATGAGCAGTTCTTC.

This clonotype was detected many times. This chain connects TRBV30 to TRBJ1-5; 7 bases fit TRBD1. The CDR3 consists of 19 residues. Germline values: CDR1 GTSNPN, CDR2 SVGIG (reference sequence). Unmatched junction bases numbered 16, after V lost 0 bases and J lost 2 bases. The CDR3 DNA reads TGTGCCTGGAGTGTAGGTAGGACAGGAGATGGGGTTGGCAATCAGCCCCAGCATTTT. Translated, it gives CAWSVGRTGDGVGNQPQHF.

The chain combines TRBV11-2 with TRBJ2-1; the D gene could be TRBD1 or TRBD2 (6 bases each). Germline V gives CDR1 SGHAT, CDR2 FQNNGV. Trimming shortened V by 2 bases and J by 4 bases, and 12 bases separated the two germline ends. This CDR3 is built from 15 residues. CDR3 amino acids: CASSLRGDLYNEQFF. CDR3 DNA: TGTGCCAGCAGCTTAAGGGGGGACCTGTACAATGAGCAGTTCTTC.

This clonotype was counted at least ten times. The gene calls are TRBV12-3 or TRBV12-4 and TRBJ1-5; no definite D call. The CDR3 spans 12 residues. Trimming left V 3 bases short and J 3 bases short, with 3 bases between. CDR3 loop: CASSFNNQPQHF. CDR3 DNA sequence: TGTGCCAGCAGTTTCAACAATCAGCCCCAGCATTTT.

This clonotype was counted ten times or more. The CDR3 DNA reads as TGTGCCAGCAGACCGAAAGGAGTATTGGGCACAGATACGCAGTATTTT. This gives the protein CASRPKGVLGTDTQYF. The V call is TRBV6-1, the J call TRBJ2-3, with D hard to call. Germline CDR1 is MNHNS and CDR2 is SASEGT. CDR3 length: 16 residues. The ends were cut back, 6 bases at V and 1 base at J, with 17 bases in the middle.

This clonotype appeared a single time. The genes are TRBV28 and TRBJ2-2, with a tentative D call TRBD1 (5 bases). There are 14 residues in the CDR3. CDR1 and CDR2 from the germline V gene are MDHEN and SYDVKM. Trimming stripped 4 bases from V and 4 bases from J, with 10 bases between. CDR3: CASSSGQATGELFF. The CDR3 nucleotides are TGTGCCAGCAGTTCCGGACAAGCCACCGGGGAGCTGTTTTTT. Full variable domain (outside the CDR3, taken from reference TRBV28 and TRBJ2-2): DVKVTQSSRYLVKRTGEKVFLECVQDMDHENMFWYRQDPGLGLRLIYFSYDVKMKEKGDIPEGYSVSREKKERFSLILESASTNQTSMYLCASSSGQATGELFFGEGSRLTVL.

The chain links TRBV12-3 or TRBV12-4 to TRBJ1-4; D is perhaps TRBD1 (5 bases). CDR3 length: 12 residues. Trimming cost V 3 bases and J 6 bases, with 5 bases left between them. CDR3 bases: TGTGCCAGCAGTTTGGGACATGAAAAACTGTTTTTT. Protein sequence: CASSLGHEKLFF.

Many counts were recorded for this clonotype. The chain uses TRBV2 and TRBJ2-1; TRBD2 agrees at 12 bases. Germline CDR1 is SNHLY and CDR2 is FYNNEI. Trimming took 6 bases from V and 5 from J; bases not matched to a gene: 5. This CDR3 has 15 amino acids. The CDR3 nucleotides are TGTGCCAGCAGGGATCGGACTAGCGGGAACAATGAGCAGTTCTTC. It encodes CASRDRTSGNNEQFF.

V and J are TRBV20-1 and TRBJ2-1; TRBD2 is a possible D gene (6 bases). The V gene's germline CDR1 is DFQATT and CDR2 SNEGSKA (reference sequence). Trimming cost V 3 bases and J 2 bases, with 20 bases left between them. The CDR3 is 17 residues long. The CDR3 DNA sequence: TGCAGTGCTAGGATCACGGGACTCCCTCGGGCCTACAATGAGCAGTTCTTC. Its protein product is CSARITGLPRAYNEQFF.

There are many counts of this clonotype. The J gene is TRBJ1-1, the V gene TRBV18; D may be TRBD1 (5 bases). V lost 3 bases, J lost 8 bases, and 13 bases lay in between. CDR3 size: 13 residues. Germline V gene lookup returns CDR1 KGHSH and CDR2 LQKENI. CDR3 bases: TGTGCCAGCTCACCTACCAGAGACAGCGAAGCTTTCTTT. Translating gives CASSPTRDSEAFF.

This clonotype was seen repeatedly, ten times or more. The CDR3 loop is CASSLGLAVLGDNEQFF. The CDR3 nucleotides are TGTGCCAGTAGTTTAGGACTAGCGGTCCTGGGCGACAATGAGCAGTTCTTC. The V gene is TRBV19, the J gene TRBJ2-1; 10 bases line up with TRBD2. Germline V gene lookup returns CDR1 LNHDA and CDR2 SQIVND (reference sequence). V was pared by 5 bases and J by 5 bases, with 12 bases of the junction left unmatched. This CDR3 has 17 amino acids.

This clonotype came up many times. The rearrangement links TRBV3-1 to TRBJ2-1; TRBD2 agrees at 8 bases. Per the germline V gene, CDR1 is LGHDT and CDR2 is YNNKEL (reference sequence). The CDR3 extends over 15 amino acids. The V and J ends lost 1 base and 7 bases, in that order; junction bases with no gene match: 6. The CDR3 reads CASSQASGSFNEQFF. The CDR3 coding sequence is TGTGCCAGCAGCCAAGCGAGCGGGAGTTTTAATGAGCAGTTCTTC.

This clonotype was seen repeatedly, ten times or more. This sequence joins TRBV28 and TRBJ1-1, with D perhaps matching TRBD1 (6 bases). Germline V gives CDR1 MDHEN, CDR2 SYDVKM. This CDR3 has 15 residues. Trimming took 5 bases from V and 4 from J, leaving 17 bases between them. CDR3: CASSPPGLGGTEAFF. CDR3 nucleotide sequence: TGTGCCAGCAGTCCCCCGGGCTTAGGGGGCACTGAAGCTTTCTTT.

V is TRBV19 and J is TRBJ1-6; TRBD1 matches 9 bases. V lost 6 bases to trimming and J lost 7 bases; unmatched junction nucleotides: 4. This CDR3 contains 14 residues. CDR1 and CDR2 from the germline V gene are LNHDA and SQIVND (reference sequence). The CDR3 spells CASRTGTGNSPLHF. The CDR3 region has the DNA TGTGCCAGTAGAACCGGGACAGGGAATTCACCCCTCCACTTT.

The rearrangement joins TRBV20-1 to TRBJ2-7; TRBD2 aligns across 7 bases. Trimming took 6 bases from V and 4 from J; bases not matched to a gene: 6. CDR3 length: 12 amino acids. Germline CDR1 is DFQATT and CDR2 is SNEGSKA (reference sequence). This CDR3 is CSARRTSYEQYF. As DNA, the CDR3 is TGCAGTGCAAGGAGGACTAGTTACGAGCAGTACTTC.

Many counts were recorded for this clonotype. J is TRBJ1-1 and V is TRBV18; 9 bases are a match to TRBD1. Germline assignment: CDR1 KGHSH and CDR2 LQKENI. The CDR3 sequence is 16 residues long. J gave up 4 bases and V 3 bases, and 9 bases lay outside the gene matches. The CDR3 protein is CASSPNRQGGATEAFF. CDR3 nucleotide sequence: TGTGCCAGCTCACCGAATCGACAGGGGGGCGCCACTGAAGCTTTCTTT.

There are many counts of this clonotype. The CDR3 reads CASSPQSQGAYEQYF. CDR3 nucleotide sequence: TGTGCCAGCAGTCCCCAATCACAGGGCGCCTACGAGCAGTACTTC. The J gene is TRBJ2-7, the V gene TRBV12-3 or TRBV12-4; D may be TRBD1 (6 bases). Trimming pared 5 bases from V and 2 bases from J, leaving 16 bases between. The CDR3 loop spans 15 amino acids.

Of note for this clonotype: This sequence may be a read error, since a much larger clone differs from it by one base. The V and J genes are TRBV2 and TRBJ2-1, with a tentative D call TRBD1 (6 bases). The germline V gene has CDR1 SNHLY and CDR2 FYNNEI. Trimming stripped 10 bases from V and 0 bases from J, with 16 bases between. The CDR3 runs to 15 residues. The DNA of the CDR3 is TGTGCCAACAAGGGAAGGGGGAGCTCCTACAATGAGCAGTTCTTC. It encodes CANKGRGSSYNEQFF.